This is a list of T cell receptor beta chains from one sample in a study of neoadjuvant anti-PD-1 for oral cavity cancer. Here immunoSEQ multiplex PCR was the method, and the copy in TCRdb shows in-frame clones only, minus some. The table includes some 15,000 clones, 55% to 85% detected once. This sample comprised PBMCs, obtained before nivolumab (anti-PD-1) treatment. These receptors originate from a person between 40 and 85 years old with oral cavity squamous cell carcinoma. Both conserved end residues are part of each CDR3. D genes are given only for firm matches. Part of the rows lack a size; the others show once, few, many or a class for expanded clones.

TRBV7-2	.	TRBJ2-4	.	CASSAPGVSKNIQYF	TGTGCCAGCAGCGCTCCGGGGGTATCCAAAAACATTCAGTACTTC
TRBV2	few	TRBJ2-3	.	CASRQSGGRFSDTQYF	TGTGCCAGCAGACAATCAGGGGGGCGGTTTTCAGATACGCAGTATTTT
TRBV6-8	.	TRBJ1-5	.	CASSRTPEVILLQPQHF	TGTGCCAGCAGTCGGACCCCGGAAGTGATTCTGCTACAGCCCCAGCATTTT
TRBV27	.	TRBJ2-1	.	CASRRSSGSSYNEQFF	TGTGCCAGTCGCCGAAGTAGCGGTAGCTCCTACAATGAGCAGTTCTTC
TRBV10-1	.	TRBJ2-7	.	CASLRVHRRHDEQYF	TGCGCCAGCCTTCGAGTTCACAGGAGACACGACGAGCAGTACTTC
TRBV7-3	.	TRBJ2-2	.	CASSLKAGELFF	TGTGCCAGCAGCTTAAAGGCCGGGGAGCTGTTTTTT
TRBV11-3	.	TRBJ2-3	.	CASSLGSGSTDTQYF	TGTGCCAGCAGCTTAGGGAGCGGAAGCACAGATACGCAGTATTTT
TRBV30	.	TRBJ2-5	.	CAWSVIRGETQYF	TGTGCCTGGAGTGTAATCCGGGGAGAGACCCAGTACTTC
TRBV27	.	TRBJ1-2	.	CASSSTSTYGYTF	TGTGCCAGCAGTTCAACTAGTACCTATGGCTACACCTTC
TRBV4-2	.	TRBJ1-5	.	CASSQDWEQGAQPQHF	TGTGCCAGCAGCCAAGATTGGGAACAGGGCGCTCAGCCCCAGCATTTT
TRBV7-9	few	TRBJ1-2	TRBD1	CASSQIQGDDGYTF	TGTGCCAGCAGCCAGATACAGGGGGATGATGGCTACACCTTC
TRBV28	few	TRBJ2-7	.	CASNPGSSYEQYF	TGTGCCAGCAATCCCGGCAGCTCCTACGAGCAGTACTTC
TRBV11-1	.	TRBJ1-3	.	CASSARSRRNTIYF	TGTGCCAGCAGCGCGCGCTCCCGGCGGAACACCATATATTTT
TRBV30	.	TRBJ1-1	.	CAWRRLNTEAFF	TGTGCCTGGAGGCGGCTGAACACTGAAGCTTTCTTT
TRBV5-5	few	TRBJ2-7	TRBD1	CASSLAPGQGYEQYF	TGTGCCAGCAGCTTGGCTCCGGGACAGGGGTACGAGCAGTACTTC
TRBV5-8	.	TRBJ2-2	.	CASSLLKFFNTGELFF	TGTGCCAGCAGCTTGCTAAAGTTTTTTAACACCGGGGAGCTGTTTTTT
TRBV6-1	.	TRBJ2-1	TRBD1	CASRTGASSYNEQFF	TGTGCCAGCAGAACAGGGGCGAGCTCCTACAATGAGCAGTTCTTC
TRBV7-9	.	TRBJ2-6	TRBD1	CASSPGGAGANVLTF	TGTGCCAGCAGCCCAGGGGGTGCTGGGGCCAACGTCCTGACTTTC
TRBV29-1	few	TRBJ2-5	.	CSVGLNYYGQKQETQYF	TGCAGCGTTGGGCTAAACTACTATGGACAGAAGCAAGAGACCCAGTACTTC
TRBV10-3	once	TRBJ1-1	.	CAISTTANTEAFF	TGTGCCATCAGTACGACAGCGAACACTGAAGCTTTCTTT
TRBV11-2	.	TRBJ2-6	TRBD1	CASSITGAGANVLTF	TGTGCCAGCAGCATTACAGGGGCCGGGGCCAACGTCCTGACTTTC
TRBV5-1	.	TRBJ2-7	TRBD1	CASSGAGQVEQYF	TGCGCCAGCAGTGGGGCGGGACAGGTTGAGCAGTACTTC
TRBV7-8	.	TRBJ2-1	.	CASSLVRTVYNEQFF	TGTGCCAGCAGCTTAGTTAGGACAGTCTACAATGAGCAGTTCTTC